The clone carrying this TCR beta chain was detected a few times. The antigen is undetermined. The CDR3 extends over 13 amino acids. Germline V gene data show CDR1 as ENHRY and CDR2 as SYGVKD. The V end lost 6 bases, the J end lost 2 bases, and 10 bases lay between the germline ends. The sample is drawn from a study of response to subunit inactivated influenza vaccine. Via MiXCR, TCRdb re-called the RT-PCR reads, giving one row per CDR3 protein. The data contain approximately 480,000 distinct CDR3 sequences, roughly 11% of them singletons. General study findings and limits: After each seasonal influenza vaccination, few new T cells are recruited, the authors suggested.

The chain couples TRBV10-3 to TRBJ2-5, with no clear D. The clonotype comes from a man in his fifties or sixties who received an inactivated influenza vaccine. The sample was PBMCs from blood, taken roughly 47 days after vaccination. CDR3 in amino acids: CAISSSIQETQYF. The CDR3 DNA is TGTGCCATCAGCTCCTCCATTCAAGAGACCCAGTACTTC.